This T cell receptor beta chain stems from a study of T cell responses to AZD1222 COVID-19 vaccine. Whole-study results and caveats: Unmutated regions of variants are reportedly targeted by nearly half of spike-specific TCRs. Spike-specific TCR depth and breadth grew after two AZD1222 doses.

A word on this clone: Its target is not known.

V shed 7 bases and J shed 0 bases, with 10 bases lying between them. CDR1 is SGHTA and CDR2 is FQGNSA in the germline V gene. The CDR3 spans 14 residues. Clones were read by immunoSEQ multiplex PCR, and TCRdb kept only the in-frame ones, dropping some. Here the sample spans 70,000 to 95,000 clones, about 90% being singletons. The receptor comes from an adult who received the AZD1222 COVID-19 vaccine. The sequenced sample was peripheral blood, obtained 28 days after the second AZD1222 dose. The chain has TRBV7-2 and TRBJ2-1, with a weak D call TRBD1 (5 bases). CDR3 nucleotide sequence: TGTGCCAGCAAGGGGCGGAACTCCTACAATGAGCAGTTCTTC. It translates to CASKGRNSYNEQFF.